This T cell receptor (beta chain) is drawn from a study of OX40 agonist ivuxolimab in advanced cancers. The overall study: A diagnosis of hepatocellular carcinoma, melanoma, renal cell or head and neck cancer was present in dose-escalation patients.

Between the trimmed V and J ends, which lost 2 bases and 5 bases, there was a span of 9 bases. The CDR3 covers 13 residues. Germline values: CDR1 SEHNR, CDR2 FQNEAQ (reference sequence). Study-wide findings and caveats: Relative to CD4+ cells, CD8+ T cells on average had more expanded clones.

Libraries were prepared by immunoSEQ multiplex PCR; TCRdb keeps only in-frame clonotypes and omits some of them. The table shows about 83,000 clones, with approximately 90% occurring only once. This clone appeared once. Its target is not known. Autoimmune disease history or systemic immunosuppression was exclusionary. The chain has TRBV7-9 and TRBJ2-5; no definite D call. The input for sequencing was CD4+ or CD8+ T cells sorted from blood, taken in a trial of the OX40 agonist ivuxolimab. This sequence was found in an adult with an advanced solid tumor such as melanoma, head and neck, liver or kidney cancer. This chain's CDR3 is CASSLQPPETQYF. The CDR3 DNA is TGTGCCAGCAGCTTACAACCACCCGAGACCCAGTACTTC.